These 19 T cell receptor beta chains share one sample of origin, sequenced in a study of OX40 agonist ivuxolimab in advanced cancers. Measured with immunoSEQ multiplex PCR; TCRdb has only the in-frame clones, and not every one. This sample has roughly 80,000 clones, with around 93% found just once. The specimen was CD4+ or CD8+ T cells sorted from blood, collected in a trial of the OX40 agonist ivuxolimab. These receptors all come from an adult with an advanced solid tumor such as melanoma, head and neck, liver or kidney cancer.

The V gene is TRBV5-1, the J gene TRBJ2-1, with TRBD1 matching 9 bases. This CDR3 is built from 15 residues. J gave up 7 bases and V 0 bases, and 5 bases lay outside the gene matches. Germline V gives CDR1 SGHRS, CDR2 YFSETQ. The CDR3 nucleotides read TGCGCCAGCAGCTTGGCCCCAGGGACAGGGAATGAGCAGTTCTTC. It yields the protein CASSLAPGTGNEQFF.

The chain carries TRBV9 and TRBJ2-2, with 12 positions matching TRBD1. Trimming removed 3 bases from V and 5 bases from J; junction bases left unmatched: 8. CDR3 length equals 17 residues. Germline V gene lookup returns CDR1 SGDLS and CDR2 YYNGEE. CDR3 nucleotides: TGTGCCAGCAGCGCCCGGGACAGGGGGCGGTCGACCGGGGAGCTGTTTTTT. This encodes CASSARDRGRSTGELFF.

The chain links TRBV6-5 to TRBJ2-1, with 7 bases aligning to TRBD2. This CDR3 comprises 15 residues. Trimming took 2 bases from V and 6 from J; bases not matched to a gene: 7. CDR1 MNHEY and CDR2 SVGAGI come from the germline V gene. CDR3 in amino acids: CASSYAAGVGNEQFF. For the CDR3, the DNA is TGTGCCAGCAGTTACGCGGCGGGAGTCGGCAATGAGCAGTTCTTC.

The chain combines TRBV28 with TRBJ2-1; D is ambiguous. V lost 6 bases to trimming and J lost 9 bases, with 6 bases between them. Germline values: CDR1 MDHEN, CDR2 SYDVKM. This CDR3 has 10 amino acids. The CDR3: CASRYGEQFF. The CDR3 bases are TGTGCCAGCAGGTATGGTGAGCAGTTCTTC.

This clone was found once. This chain links TRBV10-3 with TRBJ2-5; TRBD1 matches at 11 bases. CDR3 length equals 14 residues. CDR1 is ENHRY, CDR2 SYGVKD, per germline. The junction had 5 bases not matched to a gene; V was cut back by 6 bases and J by 5 bases. In DNA form, the CDR3 reads TGTGCCATCAGGTTGGACAGGGGGCAGGAGACCCAGTACTTC. Its translation: CAIRLDRGQETQYF.

The chain carries TRBV28 and TRBJ2-5; 9 positions agree with TRBD2. This CDR3 has 16 residues. J gave up 2 bases and V 1 base, and 5 bases lay outside the gene matches. Germline-derived CDR1 and CDR2 are MDHEN and SYDVKM. CDR3 DNA sequence: TGTGCCAGCAGTTTATTGAAGCGGGAGGTTCAAGAGACCCAGTACTTC. It translates to CASSLLKREVQETQYF.

This rearrangement joins TRBV27 to TRBJ2-7, with 11 bases aligning to TRBD1. The CDR3 totals 13 residues. Germline trimming cut 5 bases from V and 11 bases from J; bases unmatched to any gene: 8. Looked up from germline, CDR1 is MNHEY and CDR2 is SMNVEV (reference sequence). CDR3: CASSPRTGGLKYF. Here the CDR3 DNA reads TGTGCCAGCAGTCCGAGGACAGGGGGCCTAAAGTACTTC.

The V gene is TRBV4-3, the J gene TRBJ2-2; 7 bases are shared with TRBD2. The ends lost 0 bases at V and 5 bases at J; junction bases unmatched: 15. The CDR3 contains 19 residues. CDR1 is LGHNA and CDR2 is YSLEER in the germline V gene. The CDR3 reads CASSQDLQWGGEGTGELFF. The CDR3 bases are TGCGCCAGCAGCCAAGATCTCCAATGGGGCGGGGAGGGGACCGGGGAGCTGTTTTTT.

This chain links TRBV6-5 with TRBJ2-4; tentative D call: TRBD1 (5 bases). Trimming removed 5 bases from V and 0 bases from J, with 11 bases in between. CDR3 length: 15 residues. The germline CDR1 and CDR2 sequences are MNHEY and SVGAGI. The CDR3 sequence is CASSPARVAKNIQYF. As DNA, the CDR3 is TGTGCCAGCAGTCCTGCCAGGGTAGCCAAAAACATTCAGTACTTC.

This chain uses TRBV9 with TRBJ1-3, with TRBD1 as a possible D gene (5 bases). The CDR3 extends over 16 amino acids. The germline CDR1 and CDR2 sequences are SGDLS and YYNGEE. V was cut by 0 bases and J by 0 bases, with 10 bases left in between. The CDR3 nucleotides are TGTGCCAGCAGCGTAGGGCGCGGGGGCTCTGGAAACACCATATATTTT. It translates to CASSVGRGGSGNTIYF.

The rearrangement uses TRBV11-2 and TRBJ2-1, with TRBD2 matching over 8 bases. The V segment lost 5 bases and the J segment 4 bases; nucleotides outside the gene matches: 7. This CDR3 contains 15 residues. Germline V gene lookup returns CDR1 SGHAT and CDR2 FQNNGV. The DNA for the CDR3 is TGTGCCAGCAGCCCCATGACTAGCGCGTACAATGAGCAGTTCTTC. Its translation: CASSPMTSAYNEQFF.

This clone was seen just once. J is TRBJ1-6 and V is TRBV6-1; 8 bases map to TRBD1. J was trimmed by 4 bases and V by 8 bases; bases with no gene match: 7. CDR1 is MNHNS and CDR2 is SASEGT in the germline V gene. The CDR3 extends over 15 amino acids. The CDR3 spells CASQDRESYNSPLHF. The CDR3 bases are TGTGCCAGCCAGGACAGGGAATCTTATAATTCACCCCTCCACTTT.

The chain is built from TRBV5-4 and TRBJ2-7, with D hard to call. V dropped 2 bases and J dropped 0 bases, with 9 bases sitting between them. The CDR3 is 14 amino acids. Germline CDR1 and CDR2: SGHNT and YYREEE (reference sequence). CDR3: CASSFGPSSYEQYF. DNA of the CDR3: TGTGCCAGCAGCTTTGGGCCGAGCTCCTACGAGCAGTACTTC.

CDR3 loop: CASSHRAGNYEQYF. The CDR3 DNA follows: TGTGCCAGCAGCCACAGGGCCGGTAACTACGAGCAGTACTTC. The chain employs TRBV7-9 and TRBJ2-7, with a tentative D call TRBD1 (6 bases). Trimming took 5 bases from V and 3 from J, leaving 14 bases between them. Germline V CDR1 and CDR2: SEHNR, FQNEAQ (reference sequence). CDR3 length: 14 amino acids.

The chain employs TRBV27 and TRBJ1-1; 7 bases agree with TRBD1. The germline CDR1 and CDR2 sequences are MNHEY and SMNVEV (reference sequence). V was clipped by 6 bases and J by 10 bases; unmatched bases: 14. The CDR3 has 14 amino acids. In nucleotides, the CDR3 is TGTGCCAGCAGCACGGGACAGTACCCGTCGGGAGCTTTCTTT. Translating gives CASSTGQYPSGAFF.

Of note for this clone: The sample holds other DNA sequences that translate to the same CDR3. V is TRBV5-1 and J is TRBJ2-2, with D unresolved. V lost 1 base, J lost 5 bases, and 3 bases lay in between. Per germline, CDR1 SGHRS and CDR2 YFSETQ. This CDR3 spans 12 amino acids. The CDR3 protein is CASSLNTGELFF. The DNA for the CDR3 is TGCGCCAGCAGCTTGAATACCGGGGAGCTGTTTTTT.

The chain links TRBV11-2 to TRBJ2-1; TRBD1 or TRBD2 may be the D gene (5 bases each). There are 16 residues in the CDR3. The V gene lost 5 bases and the J gene lost 0 bases, with 14 bases spanning the gap. The germline V gene encodes CDR1 SGHAT and CDR2 FQNNGV. CDR3 sequence reads: CASSKEGQSSYNEQFF. As DNA, the CDR3 is TGTGCCAGCAGCAAAGAGGGGCAGAGCTCCTACAATGAGCAGTTCTTC.

This chain links TRBV28 with TRBJ2-7; 9 nucleotides align to TRBD1. This CDR3 has 14 amino acids. Germline trimming cut 5 bases from V and 5 bases from J; bases unmatched to any gene: 7. The germline CDR1 and CDR2 sequences are MDHEN and SYDVKM. Here the CDR3 reads CASSTSGTGNEQYF. CDR3 DNA: TGTGCCAGCAGTACGTCCGGGACAGGGAACGAGCAGTACTTC.

This clone showed up just a few times. The rearrangement links TRBV7-9 to TRBJ1-1; a possible D gene is TRBD1 (5 bases). The CDR3 has 12 residues. Germline CDR1 reads SEHNR; CDR2 reads FQNEAQ (reference sequence). Trimming cost V 4 bases and J 6 bases, with 9 bases left between them. The CDR3 sequence: CASSSGDPEAFF. The CDR3 coding sequence is TGTGCCAGCAGCTCGGGGGACCCTGAAGCTTTCTTT. The variable domain in full, completed from reference TRBV7-9 and TRBJ1-1, reads DTGVSQNPRHKITKRGQNVTFRCDPISEHNRLYWYRQTLGQGPEFLTYFQNEAQLEKSRLLSDRFSAERPKGSFSTLEIQRTEQGDSAMYLCASSSGDPEAFFGQGTRLTVV.